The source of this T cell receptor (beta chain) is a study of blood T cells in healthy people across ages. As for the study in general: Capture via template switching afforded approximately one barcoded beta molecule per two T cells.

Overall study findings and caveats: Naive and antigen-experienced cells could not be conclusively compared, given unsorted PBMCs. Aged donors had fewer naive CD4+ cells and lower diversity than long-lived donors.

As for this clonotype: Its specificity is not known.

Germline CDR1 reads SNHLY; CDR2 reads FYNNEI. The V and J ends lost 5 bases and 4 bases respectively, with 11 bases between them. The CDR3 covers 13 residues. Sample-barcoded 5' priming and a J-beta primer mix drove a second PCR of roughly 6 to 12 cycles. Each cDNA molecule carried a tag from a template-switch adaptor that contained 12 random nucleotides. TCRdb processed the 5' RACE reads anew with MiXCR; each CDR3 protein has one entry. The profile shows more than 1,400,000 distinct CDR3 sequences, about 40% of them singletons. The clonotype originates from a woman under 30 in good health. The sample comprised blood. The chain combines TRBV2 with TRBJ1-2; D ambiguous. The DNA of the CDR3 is TGTGCCAGCAGTATTGAGGATTCCTATGGCTACACCTTC. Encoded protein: CASSIEDSYGYTF.